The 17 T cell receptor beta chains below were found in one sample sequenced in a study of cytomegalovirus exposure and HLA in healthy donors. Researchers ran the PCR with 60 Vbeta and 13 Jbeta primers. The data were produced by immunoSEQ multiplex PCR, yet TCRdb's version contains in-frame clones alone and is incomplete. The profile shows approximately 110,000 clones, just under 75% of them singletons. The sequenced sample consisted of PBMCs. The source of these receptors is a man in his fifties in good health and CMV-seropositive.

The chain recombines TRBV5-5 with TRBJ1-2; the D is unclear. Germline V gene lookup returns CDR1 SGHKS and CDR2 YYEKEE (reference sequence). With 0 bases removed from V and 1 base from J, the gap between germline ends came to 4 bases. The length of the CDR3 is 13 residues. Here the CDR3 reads CASSLDSNYGYTF. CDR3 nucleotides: TGTGCCAGCAGCTTGGACAGTAACTATGGCTACACCTTC.

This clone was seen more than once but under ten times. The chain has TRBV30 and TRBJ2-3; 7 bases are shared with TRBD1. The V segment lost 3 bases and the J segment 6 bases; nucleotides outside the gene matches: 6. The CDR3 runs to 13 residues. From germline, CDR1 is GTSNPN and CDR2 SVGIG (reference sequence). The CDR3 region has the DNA TGTGCCTGGAGAAGGGGGCAAAAGGATACGCAGTATTTT. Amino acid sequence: CAWRRGQKDTQYF.

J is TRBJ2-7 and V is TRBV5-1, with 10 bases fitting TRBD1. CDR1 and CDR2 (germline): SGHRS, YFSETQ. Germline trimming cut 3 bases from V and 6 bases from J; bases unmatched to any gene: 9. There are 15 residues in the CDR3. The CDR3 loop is CASSSRTGGSREQYF. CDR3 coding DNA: TGCGCCAGCAGCTCCAGGACAGGGGGAAGCCGCGAGCAGTACTTC.

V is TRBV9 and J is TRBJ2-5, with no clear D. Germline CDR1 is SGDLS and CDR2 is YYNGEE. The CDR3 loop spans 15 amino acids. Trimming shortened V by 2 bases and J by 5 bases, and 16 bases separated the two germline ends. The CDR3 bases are TGTGCCAGCAGCGTCTCCTTCCATCGCAGGGAGACCCAGTACTTC. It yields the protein CASSVSFHRRETQYF.

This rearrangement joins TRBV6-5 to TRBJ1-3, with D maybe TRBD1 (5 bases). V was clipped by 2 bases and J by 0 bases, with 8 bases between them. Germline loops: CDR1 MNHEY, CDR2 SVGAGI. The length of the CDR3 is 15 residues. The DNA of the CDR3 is TGTGCCAGCAGTTACGGGGCTGACTCTGGAAACACCATATATTTT. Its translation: CASSYGADSGNTIYF.

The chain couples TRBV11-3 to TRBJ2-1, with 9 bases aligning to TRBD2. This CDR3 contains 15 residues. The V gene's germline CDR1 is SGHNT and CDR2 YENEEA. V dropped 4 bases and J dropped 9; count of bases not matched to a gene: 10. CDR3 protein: CASSSRTSEVGEQFF. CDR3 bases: TGTGCCAGCAGCTCTCGGACTAGCGAGGTGGGTGAGCAGTTCTTC.

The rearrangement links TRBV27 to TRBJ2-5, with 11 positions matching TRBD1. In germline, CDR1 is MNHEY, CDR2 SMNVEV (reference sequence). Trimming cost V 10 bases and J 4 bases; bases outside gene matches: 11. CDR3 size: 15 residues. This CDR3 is CATSAGDRGSETQYF. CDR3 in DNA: TGTGCCACCTCAGCCGGGGACAGGGGGTCAGAGACCCAGTACTTC.

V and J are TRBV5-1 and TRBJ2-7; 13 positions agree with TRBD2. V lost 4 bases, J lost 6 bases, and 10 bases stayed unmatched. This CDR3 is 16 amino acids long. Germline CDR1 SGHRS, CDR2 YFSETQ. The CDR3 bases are TGCGCCAGCAGCCCCACCTCCGGGACTAGCGGGGTCGAGCAGTACTTC. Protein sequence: CASSPTSGTSGVEQYF.

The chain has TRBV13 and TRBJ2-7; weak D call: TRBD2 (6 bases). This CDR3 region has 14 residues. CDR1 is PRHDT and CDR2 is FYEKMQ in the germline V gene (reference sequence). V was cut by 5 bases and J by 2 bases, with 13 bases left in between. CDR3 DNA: TGTGCCAGCAGCGGGCGGGGACCGACCTACGAGCAGTACTTC. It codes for CASSGRGPTYEQYF.

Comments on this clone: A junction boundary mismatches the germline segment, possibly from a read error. CDR3 in DNA: TGCAGGGTTGAAGAGGGGGGGGCGGGAGGGCCGATTGATGAGCAGTTCTTC. This encodes CRVEEGGAGGPIDEQFF. The genes are TRBV29-1 and TRBJ2-1; the match to TRBD2 covers 9 bases. The germline V gene encodes CDR1 SQVTM and CDR2 ANQGSEA. The CDR3 runs 17 residues.

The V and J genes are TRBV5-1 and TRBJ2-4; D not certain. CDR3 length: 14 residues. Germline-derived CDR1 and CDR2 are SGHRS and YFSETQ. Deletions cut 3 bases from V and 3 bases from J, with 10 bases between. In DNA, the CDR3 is TGCGCCAGCAGCTACTCCATCCTCAAAAACATTCAGTACTTC. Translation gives CASSYSILKNIQYF.

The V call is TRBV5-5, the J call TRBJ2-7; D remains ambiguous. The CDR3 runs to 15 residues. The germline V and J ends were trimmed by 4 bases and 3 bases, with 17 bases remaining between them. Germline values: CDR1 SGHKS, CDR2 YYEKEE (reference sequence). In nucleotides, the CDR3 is TGTGCCAGCAGCCCGGTCCCCACCCGATTCTACGAGCAGTACTTC. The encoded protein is CASSPVPTRFYEQYF.

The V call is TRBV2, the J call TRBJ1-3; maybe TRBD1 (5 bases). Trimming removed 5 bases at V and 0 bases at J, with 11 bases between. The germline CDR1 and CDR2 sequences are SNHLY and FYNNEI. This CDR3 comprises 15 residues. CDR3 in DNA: TGTGCCAGCAGTCGACAGTTTGTCTCTGGAAACACCATATATTTT. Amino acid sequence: CASSRQFVSGNTIYF.

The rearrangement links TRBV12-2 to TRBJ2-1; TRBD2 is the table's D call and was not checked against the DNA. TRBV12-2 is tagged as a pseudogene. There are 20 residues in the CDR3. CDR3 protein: CASRLGVAGVRDPSYNEQFF. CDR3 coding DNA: TGTGCAAGTCGCTTAGGAGTAGCGGGAGTAAGGGACCCCTCCTACAATGAGCAGTTCTTC.

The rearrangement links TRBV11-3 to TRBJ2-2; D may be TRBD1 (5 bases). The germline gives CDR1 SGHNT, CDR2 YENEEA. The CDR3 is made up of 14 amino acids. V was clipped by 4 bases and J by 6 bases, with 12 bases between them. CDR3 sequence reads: CASSYRTNAGELFF. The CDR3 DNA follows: TGTGCCAGCAGCTACCGGACAAACGCCGGGGAGCTGTTTTTT. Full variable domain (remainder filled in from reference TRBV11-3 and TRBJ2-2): EAGVVQSPRYKIIEKKQPVAFWCNPISGHNTLYWYLQNLGQGPELLIRYENEEAVDDSQLPKDRFSAERLKGVDSTLKIQPAELGDSAVYLCASSYRTNAGELFFGEGSRLTVL.

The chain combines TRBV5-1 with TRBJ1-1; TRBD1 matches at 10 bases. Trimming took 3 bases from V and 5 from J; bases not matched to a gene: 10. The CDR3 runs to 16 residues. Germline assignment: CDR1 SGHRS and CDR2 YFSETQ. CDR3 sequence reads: CASSWETGGAGTEAFF. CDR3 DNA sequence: TGCGCCAGCAGCTGGGAGACAGGGGGCGCCGGGACTGAAGCTTTCTTT. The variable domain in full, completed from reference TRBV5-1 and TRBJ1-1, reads KAGVTQTPRYLIKTRGQQVTLSCSPISGHRSVSWYQQTPGQGLQFLFEYFSETQRNKGNFPGRFSGRQFSNSRSEMNVSTLELGDSALYLCASSWETGGAGTEAFFGQGTRLTVV.

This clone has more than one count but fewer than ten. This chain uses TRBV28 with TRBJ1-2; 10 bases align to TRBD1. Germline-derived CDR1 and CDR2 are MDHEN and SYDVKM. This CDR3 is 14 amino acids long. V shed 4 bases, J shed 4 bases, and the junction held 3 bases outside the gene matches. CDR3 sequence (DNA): TGTGCCAGCAGTTCGACAGGGGGCGCCTATGGCTACACCTTC. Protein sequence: CASSSTGGAYGYTF.